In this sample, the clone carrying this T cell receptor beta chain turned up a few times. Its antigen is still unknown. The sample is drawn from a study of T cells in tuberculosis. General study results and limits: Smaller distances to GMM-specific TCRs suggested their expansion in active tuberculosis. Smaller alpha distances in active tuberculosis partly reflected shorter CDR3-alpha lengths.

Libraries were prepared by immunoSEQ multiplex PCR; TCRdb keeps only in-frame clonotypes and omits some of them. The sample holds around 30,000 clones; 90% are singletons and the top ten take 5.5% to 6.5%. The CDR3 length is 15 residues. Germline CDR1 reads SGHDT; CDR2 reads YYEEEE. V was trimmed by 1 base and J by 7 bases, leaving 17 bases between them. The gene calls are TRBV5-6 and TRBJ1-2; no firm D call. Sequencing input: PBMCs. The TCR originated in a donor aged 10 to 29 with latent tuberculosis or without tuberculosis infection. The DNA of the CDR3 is TGTGCCAGCAGCTTGAAGGCAGGCCGTTTGGGTGGCTACACCTTC. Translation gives CASSLKAGRLGGYTF.